A single sample is the source of the 23 T cell receptor beta chains below, sequenced in a study of OX40 agonist ivuxolimab in advanced cancers. The repertoire was sequenced with immunoSEQ multiplex PCR; TCRdb's copy has only in-frame clones and lacks some. The table records over 55,000 clones, 80% to 95% of them present only once. This specimen consisted of CD4+ or CD8+ T cells sorted from blood, obtained in a trial of the OX40 agonist ivuxolimab. The receptor set was obtained from an adult with an advanced solid tumor such as melanoma, head and neck, liver or kidney cancer.

This chain uses TRBV19 with TRBJ2-7; 8 nucleotides line up with TRBD2. Germline CDR1 is LNHDA and CDR2 is SQIVND (reference sequence). The CDR3 is made up of 11 amino acids. The V and J ends lost 7 bases and 6 bases, in that order; junction bases with no gene match: 2. CDR3 region: CASMAGGEQYF. DNA of the CDR3: TGTGCCAGTATGGCGGGGGGCGAGCAGTACTTC.

The gene calls are TRBV7-2 and TRBJ2-1; no definite D call. This CDR3 region has 15 residues. Germline lookup yields CDR1 SGHTA and CDR2 FQGNSA. V gave up 2 bases and J gave up 1 base, with 9 bases separating them. CDR3 nucleotide sequence: TGTGCCAGCAGCTTAAAATCTGGGTCCTACAATGAGCAGTTCTTC. Amino acids: CASSLKSGSYNEQFF.

The V and J genes are TRBV7-9 and TRBJ2-2; D perhaps matches TRBD2 (6 bases). V was shortened by 1 base and J by 6 bases, with 12 bases between the two germline ends. Germline lookup yields CDR1 SEHNR and CDR2 FQNEAQ (reference sequence). The CDR3 consists of 15 residues. CDR3 sequence (DNA): TGTGCCAGCAGCTTAGTTCCGGAGCGGGCCGGGGAGCTGTTTTTT. It yields the protein CASSLVPERAGELFF.

As DNA, the CDR3 is TGTGCCAGCAGTTTTTGGGACAGGGGGCCGGATGGCTACACCTTC. It translates to CASSFWDRGPDGYTF. The chain employs TRBV27 and TRBJ1-2; 12 bases are shared with TRBD1. Germline V gene data show CDR1 as MNHEY and CDR2 as SMNVEV (reference sequence). V was clipped by 3 bases and J by 6 bases; unmatched bases: 5. The CDR3 consists of 15 residues.

This clone appeared a single time. This chain connects TRBV11-3 to TRBJ2-4, with unresolved D. Deletions cut 0 bases from V and 1 base from J, with 4 bases between. The CDR3 is 14 amino acids. The germline CDR1 and CDR2 sequences are SGHNT and YENEEA. CDR3 in amino acids: CASSLEVAKNIQYF. The CDR3 region has the DNA TGTGCCAGCAGCTTAGAAGTCGCCAAAAACATTCAGTACTTC.

This sequence joins TRBV7-9 and TRBJ2-5; 12 nucleotides match TRBD2. Germline V gives CDR1 SEHNR, CDR2 FQNEAQ (reference sequence). V gave up 5 bases and J gave up 2 bases; unmatched junction bases: 6. The CDR3 length is 16 residues. The CDR3 coding sequence is TGTGCCAGCAGCAAACTAGCGGGAGGAGGACAAGAGACCCAGTACTTC. It codes for CASSKLAGGGQETQYF.

This rearrangement joins TRBV6-6 to TRBJ2-5; D perhaps matches TRBD2 (5 bases). V was pared by 6 bases and J by 2 bases, with 10 bases between. Per germline, CDR1 MNHNY and CDR2 SVGAGI (reference sequence). This CDR3 contains 13 residues. For the CDR3, the DNA is TGTGCCAGCAGCGTCCGGGATCAAGAGACCCAGTACTTC. Protein sequence: CASSVRDQETQYF.

The CDR3 DNA is TGTGCCACCAGCAGAGATGGACGGATCCTCTCTGGGGCCAACGTCCTGACTTTC. Translating gives CATSRDGRILSGANVLTF. The genes are TRBV15 and TRBJ2-6, with D unclear. Per germline, CDR1 LNHNV and CDR2 YYDKDF (reference sequence). The CDR3 extends over 18 amino acids. V was trimmed by 0 bases and J by 0 bases, leaving 12 bases between them.

The chain is built from TRBV11-3 and TRBJ1-1, with a weak D call TRBD1 (6 bases). CDR3 size: 13 residues. Per the germline V gene, CDR1 is SGHNT and CDR2 is YENEEA. The ends were cut back, 5 bases at V and 9 bases at J, with 16 bases in the middle. CDR3: CASSNTGGHQAFF. The CDR3 nucleotides read TGTGCCAGCAGCAATACCGGGGGACACCAAGCTTTCTTT.

This chain uses TRBV7-9 with TRBJ2-6; no clear D. Germline V CDR1 and CDR2: SEHNR, FQNEAQ (reference sequence). This CDR3 spans 17 amino acids. The V end lost 1 base, the J end lost 0 bases, and 10 bases lay between the germline ends. For the CDR3, the DNA is TGTGCCAGCAGCTTAGGGGGTTCATTCTCTGGGGCCAACGTCCTGACTTTC. It is translated as CASSLGGSFSGANVLTF.

The V call is TRBV18, the J call TRBJ2-7; 7 bases align to TRBD1. The ends lost 1 base at V and 2 bases at J; junction bases unmatched: 5. Germline V gene lookup returns CDR1 KGHSH and CDR2 LQKENI. This CDR3 is 15 amino acids long. The CDR3 here is CASSPRGTATYEQYF. The CDR3 DNA follows: TGTGCCAGCTCACCACGGGGGACAGCAACCTACGAGCAGTACTTC.

V is TRBV6-5 and J is TRBJ1-3; D not resolved. The germline gives CDR1 MNHEY, CDR2 SVGAGI. Trimming stripped 0 bases from V and 3 bases from J, with 6 bases between. This CDR3 spans 14 amino acids. CDR3 sequence reads: CASSYSDGGNTIYF. The CDR3 coding sequence is TGTGCCAGCAGTTACTCGGATGGTGGAAACACCATATATTTT.

This clone was observed once. The chain carries TRBV2 and TRBJ2-5; either TRBD1 or TRBD2 may supply D (5 bases each). Germline CDR1 reads SNHLY; CDR2 reads FYNNEI. V was pared by 1 base and J by 5 bases, with 5 bases between. CDR3 length: 12 residues. The CDR3 is CASSEGGETQYF. The CDR3 DNA reads TGTGCCAGCAGTGAAGGGGGGGAGACCCAGTACTTC.

The V gene is TRBV10-2, the J gene TRBJ2-3, with D perhaps matching TRBD2 (5 bases). Germline V gene sequence: CDR1 WSHSY, CDR2 SAAADI. CDR3 size: 12 residues. The germline V and J ends were trimmed by 6 bases and 5 bases, with 9 bases remaining between them. For the CDR3, the DNA is TGCGCCAGCAGGAGACGGGGAGATACGCAGTATTTT. This translates into CASRRRGDTQYF.

The V gene is TRBV5-4, the J gene TRBJ2-6; no clear D gene. The V and J ends lost 4 bases and 0 bases respectively, with 8 bases between them. Germline V lookup: CDR1 SGHNT, CDR2 YYREEE (reference sequence). This CDR3 region has 15 residues. CDR3 in amino acids: CASSRMDSGANVLTF. The DNA of the CDR3 is TGTGCCAGCAGCCGCATGGACTCTGGGGCCAACGTCCTGACTTTC. Based on the CDR3 plus reference TRBV5-4 and TRBJ2-6, the full variable domain is ETGVTQSPTHLIKTRGQQVTLRCSSQSGHNTVSWYQQALGQGPQFIFQYYREEENGRGNFPPRFSGLQFPNYSSELNVNALELDDSALYLCASSRMDSGANVLTFGAGSRLTVL.

J is TRBJ2-3 and V is TRBV7-3, with TRBD2 as a possible D gene (6 bases). This CDR3 spans 15 amino acids. Trimming took 5 bases from V and 3 from J, leaving 15 bases between them. CDR1 and CDR2 from the germline V gene are SGHTA and FQGTGA. CDR3 protein: CASSRVGSGTDTQYF. The CDR3 region has the DNA TGTGCCAGCAGCCGGGTGGGTAGCGGAACAGATACGCAGTATTTT. Looking up the rest from reference TRBV7-3 and TRBJ2-3 gives the full variable domain: GAGVSQTPSNKVTEKGKYVELRCDPISGHTALYWYRQSLGQGPEFLIYFQGTGAADDSGLPNDRFFAVRPEGSVSTLKIQRTERGDSAVYLCASSRVGSGTDTQYFGPGTRLTVL.

This clone was recorded a few times. The chain couples TRBV11-3 to TRBJ2-3, with 11 bases fitting TRBD2. CDR1 SGHNT and CDR2 YENEEA come from the germline V gene. The CDR3 extends over 15 amino acids. The V and J ends lost 8 bases and 2 bases, in that order; junction bases with no gene match: 6. DNA for the CDR3: TGTGCCAGCGGGGGACTAGCGGTAACCACAGATACGCAGTATTTT. This encodes CASGGLAVTTDTQYF.

The chain joins TRBV28 to TRBJ2-7; possible D gene TRBD2, 6 bases. This CDR3 comprises 17 residues. The V end was cut by 2 bases, the J end by 1 base, with 18 bases between. Germline V lookup: CDR1 MDHEN, CDR2 SYDVKM. CDR3 in amino acids: CASSLGGATRPSYEQYF. The CDR3 DNA is TGTGCCAGCAGTTTAGGGGGTGCGACTAGGCCTTCCTACGAGCAGTACTTC. The full variable domain, rest sourced from reference TRBV28 and TRBJ2-7, is DVKVTQSSRYLVKRTGEKVFLECVQDMDHENMFWYRQDPGLGLRLIYFSYDVKMKEKGDIPEGYSVSREKKERFSLILESASTNQTSMYLCASSLGGATRPSYEQYFGPGTRLTVT.

This chain joins TRBV7-3 and TRBJ2-1, with D hard to call. Trimming removed 2 bases from V and 3 bases from J, with 8 bases in between. Germline V lookup: CDR1 SGHTA, CDR2 FQGTGA. This CDR3 has 14 residues. In nucleotides, the CDR3 is TGTGCCAGCAGCTTAGCTACCATCTACAATGAGCAGTTCTTC. It translates to CASSLATIYNEQFF. Full variable domain (outside the CDR3, taken from reference TRBV7-3 and TRBJ2-1): GAGVSQTPSNKVTEKGKYVELRCDPISGHTALYWYRQSLGQGPEFLIYFQGTGAADDSGLPNDRFFAVRPEGSVSTLKIQRTERGDSAVYLCASSLATIYNEQFFGPGTRLTVL.

This chain connects TRBV5-4 to TRBJ2-7, with D perhaps matching TRBD2 (6 bases). CDR1 and CDR2 (germline): SGHNT, YYREEE (reference sequence). Trimming took 5 bases from V and 2 from J, leaving 14 bases between them. The CDR3 loop spans 14 amino acids. The CDR3 here is CASSPRGSTYEQYF. The CDR3 nucleotides are TGTGCCAGCAGTCCCCGGGGGTCGACCTACGAGCAGTACTTC.

The rearrangement links TRBV6-1 to TRBJ1-6; D remains unclear. The germline V and J ends were trimmed by 6 bases and 7 bases, with 13 bases remaining between them. Per germline, CDR1 MNHNS and CDR2 SASEGT. CDR3 size: 14 residues. The CDR3 spells CASRSIPGNSPLHF. The CDR3 DNA sequence: TGTGCCAGCAGATCAATTCCTGGCAATTCACCCCTCCACTTT.

Written as DNA, the CDR3 is TGTGCCAGCAGTGAAACTAGAAGTTACACCGGGGAGCTGTTTTTT. Its protein is CASSETRSYTGELFF. J is TRBJ2-2 and V is TRBV2; a weak D match, TRBD2 (5 bases). Trimming removed 2 bases from V and 3 bases from J, with 10 bases in between. Germline V gene lookup returns CDR1 SNHLY and CDR2 FYNNEI. The CDR3 covers 15 residues.

CDR3 in amino acids: CASSLISGTGVDGYTF. In nucleotides, the CDR3 is TGCGCCAGCAGCTTGATAAGCGGGACAGGGGTGGATGGCTACACCTTC. The chain has TRBV5-1 and TRBJ1-2, with 10 bases identical to TRBD1. With 1 base clipped from V and 6 bases from J, the junction kept 9 bases outside the gene matches. CDR1 is SGHRS and CDR2 is YFSETQ in the germline V gene. CDR3 length: 16 amino acids.